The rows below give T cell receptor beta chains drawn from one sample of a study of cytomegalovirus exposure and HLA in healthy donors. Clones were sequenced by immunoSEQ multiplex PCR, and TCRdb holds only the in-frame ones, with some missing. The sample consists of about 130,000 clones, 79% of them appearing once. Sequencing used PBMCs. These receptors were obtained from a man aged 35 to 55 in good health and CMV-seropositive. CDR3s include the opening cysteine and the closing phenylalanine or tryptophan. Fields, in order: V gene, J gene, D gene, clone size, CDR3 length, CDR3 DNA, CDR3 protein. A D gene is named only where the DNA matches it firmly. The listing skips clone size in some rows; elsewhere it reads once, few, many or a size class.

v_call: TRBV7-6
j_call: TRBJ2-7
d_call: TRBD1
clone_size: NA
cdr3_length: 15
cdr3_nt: TGTGCCAGCAGCCCCCCCCGGGACAGAGGCTACGAGCAGTACTTC
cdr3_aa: CASSPPRDRGYEQYF

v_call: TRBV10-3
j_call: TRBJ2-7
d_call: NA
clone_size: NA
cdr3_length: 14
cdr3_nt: TGTGCCATCAGTGAGGGCGGTTCCTCCTACGAGCAGTACTTC
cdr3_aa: CAISEGGSSYEQYF

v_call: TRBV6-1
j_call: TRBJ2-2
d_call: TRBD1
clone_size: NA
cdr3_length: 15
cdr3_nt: TGTGCCGGCAAACCGGGACAGGGGGCAACCGGGGAGCTGTTTTTT
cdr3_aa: CAGKPGQGATGELFF

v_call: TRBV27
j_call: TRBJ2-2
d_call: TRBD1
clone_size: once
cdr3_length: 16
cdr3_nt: TGTGCCAGCAGTTTGGCCGGGACAGGGTCCCCCGGGGAGCTGTTTTTT
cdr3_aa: CASSLAGTGSPGELFF

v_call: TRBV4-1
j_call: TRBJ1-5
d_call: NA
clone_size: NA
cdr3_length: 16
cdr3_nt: TGCGCCAGCAGCCAGCACTTAGAATATAGCAATCAGCCCCAGCATTTT
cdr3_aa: CASSQHLEYSNQPQHF

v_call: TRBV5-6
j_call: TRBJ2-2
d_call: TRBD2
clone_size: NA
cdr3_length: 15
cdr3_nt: TGTGCCAGCAGCCGACTAGCGGGTAACACCGGGGAGCTGTTTTTT
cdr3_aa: CASSRLAGNTGELFF

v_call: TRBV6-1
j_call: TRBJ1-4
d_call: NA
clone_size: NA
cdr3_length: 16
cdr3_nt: TGTGCCAGCAGTGAATCTTTTTGGGGGGGAGGAGAAAAACTGTTTTTT
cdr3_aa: CASSESFWGGGEKLFF

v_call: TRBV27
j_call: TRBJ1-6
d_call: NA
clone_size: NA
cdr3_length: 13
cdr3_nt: TGTGCCAGCAGTTACCGACACTCTTCACCCCTCCACTTT
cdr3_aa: CASSYRHSSPLHF

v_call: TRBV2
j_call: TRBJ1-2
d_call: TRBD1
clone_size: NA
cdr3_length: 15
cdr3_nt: TGTGCCAGCAGTTCACAACAGGGGGTTTCGTCGGGCTACACCTTC
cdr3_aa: CASSSQQGVSSGYTF

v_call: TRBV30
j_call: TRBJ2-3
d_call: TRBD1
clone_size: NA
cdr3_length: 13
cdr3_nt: TGTGCCTGGAGGGACAGGGGAGTAGATACGCAGTATTTT
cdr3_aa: CAWRDRGVDTQYF

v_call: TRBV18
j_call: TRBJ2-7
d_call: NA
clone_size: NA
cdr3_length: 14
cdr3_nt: TGTGCCAGCTCACCACTCGCGATCCGCTACGAGCAGTACTTC
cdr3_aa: CASSPLAIRYEQYF

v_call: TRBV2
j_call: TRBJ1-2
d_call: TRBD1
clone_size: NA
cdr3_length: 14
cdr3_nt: TGTGCCAGCAGTGAAGCGGGACAGCGCTATGGCTACACCTTC
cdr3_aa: CASSEAGQRYGYTF

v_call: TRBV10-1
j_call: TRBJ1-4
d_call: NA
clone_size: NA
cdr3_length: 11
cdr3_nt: TGCGCCAGCAATGTACAGGCCTTTCTGTTTTTT
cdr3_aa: CASNVQAFLFF

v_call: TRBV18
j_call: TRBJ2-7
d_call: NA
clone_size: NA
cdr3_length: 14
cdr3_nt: TGTGCCAGCTCACCTCCTAGTACACTCTACGAGCAGTACTTC
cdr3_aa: CASSPPSTLYEQYF

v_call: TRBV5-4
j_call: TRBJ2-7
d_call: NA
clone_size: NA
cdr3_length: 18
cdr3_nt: TGTGCCAGCAGCTTGGCCCGAGAGTCTCGGCGGGGGCCCTACGAGCAGTACTTC
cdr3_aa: CASSLARESRRGPYEQYF

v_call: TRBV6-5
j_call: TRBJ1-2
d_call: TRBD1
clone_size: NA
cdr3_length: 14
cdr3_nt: TGTGCCAGCAGTAGGCCGACAGGGGATGGGGGCTACACCTTC
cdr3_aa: CASSRPTGDGGYTF

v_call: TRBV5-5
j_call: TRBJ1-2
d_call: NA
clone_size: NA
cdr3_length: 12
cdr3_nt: TGTGCCAGCAGTTGGCAGGGCAGTGGCTACACCTTC
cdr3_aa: CASSWQGSGYTF

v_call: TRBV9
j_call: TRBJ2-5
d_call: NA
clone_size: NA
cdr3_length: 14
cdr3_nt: TGTGCCAGCAGCGAGAGCTCCCAGGGAGAGACCCAGTACTTC
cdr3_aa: CASSESSQGETQYF

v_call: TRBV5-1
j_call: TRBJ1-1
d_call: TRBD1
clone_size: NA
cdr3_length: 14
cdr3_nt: TGCGCCAGCTGCCCTGAGGGACAGGGGGCGGTAGCTTTCTTT
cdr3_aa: CASCPEGQGAVAFF

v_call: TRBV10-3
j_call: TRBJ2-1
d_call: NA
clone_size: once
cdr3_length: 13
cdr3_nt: TGTGCCATCAGTGTGGGAGACCTGTATGAGCAGTTCTTC
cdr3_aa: CAISVGDLYEQFF

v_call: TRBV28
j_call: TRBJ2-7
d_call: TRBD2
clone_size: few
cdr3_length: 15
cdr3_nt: TGTGCCAGCAGACCTCGACTAGCGGGAACCTACGAGCAGTACTTC
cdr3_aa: CASRPRLAGTYEQYF

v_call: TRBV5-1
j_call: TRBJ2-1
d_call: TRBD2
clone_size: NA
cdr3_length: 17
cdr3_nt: TGCGCCAGCAGCTTGGACAGCGGGAGAGGGTCCTACAATGAGCAGTTCTTC
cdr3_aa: CASSLDSGRGSYNEQFF

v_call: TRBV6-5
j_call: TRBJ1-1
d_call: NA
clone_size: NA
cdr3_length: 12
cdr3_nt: TGTGTCGCCAGGGGCCAGAACACTGAAGCTTTCTTT
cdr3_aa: CVARGQNTEAFF

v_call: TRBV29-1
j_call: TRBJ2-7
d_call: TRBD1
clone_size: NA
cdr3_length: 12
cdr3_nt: TGCAGCGTTGTGGCAGGGGGCTACGAGCAGTACTTC
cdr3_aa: CSVVAGGYEQYF

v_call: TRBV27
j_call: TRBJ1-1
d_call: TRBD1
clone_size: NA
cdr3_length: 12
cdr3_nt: TGTGCCAGCAGTCAAACGACAGGGGCCGCTTTCTTT
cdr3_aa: CASSQTTGAAFF

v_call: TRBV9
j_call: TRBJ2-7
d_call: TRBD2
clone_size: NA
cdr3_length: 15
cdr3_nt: TGTGCCAGCGGGCCCTTAGCGGGTTCCAGTTACGAGCAGTACTTC
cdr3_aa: CASGPLAGSSYEQYF

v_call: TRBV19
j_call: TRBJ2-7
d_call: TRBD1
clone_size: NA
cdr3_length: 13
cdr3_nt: TGTGCCAGTAGTATAGAACAGGGGGTCGAGCAGTACTTC
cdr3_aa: CASSIEQGVEQYF

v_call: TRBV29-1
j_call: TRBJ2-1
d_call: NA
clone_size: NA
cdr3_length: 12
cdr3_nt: TGCAGCCTGTTAGCTAGCCCCAATGAGCAGTTCTTC
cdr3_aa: CSLLASPNEQFF

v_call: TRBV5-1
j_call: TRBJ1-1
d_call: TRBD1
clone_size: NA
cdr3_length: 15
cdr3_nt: TGCGCCAGCAGCGGGGGGACAGGGGGGGACACTGAAGCTTTCTTT
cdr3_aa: CASSGGTGGDTEAFF

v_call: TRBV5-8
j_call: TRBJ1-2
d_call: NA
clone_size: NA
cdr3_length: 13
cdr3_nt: TGTGCCAGCAGCTCCACCGGTTATAATGGCTACACCTTC
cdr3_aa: CASSSTGYNGYTF

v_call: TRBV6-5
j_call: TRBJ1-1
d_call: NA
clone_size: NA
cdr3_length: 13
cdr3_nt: TGTGCCAGCAGACGGCAGGGCGTCACTGAAGCTTTCTTT
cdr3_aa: CASRRQGVTEAFF

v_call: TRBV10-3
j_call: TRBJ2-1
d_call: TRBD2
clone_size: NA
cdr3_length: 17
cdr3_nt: TGTGCCATCAGTGAGGGACTAGCGGGCCCCCCCTACAATGAGCAGTTCTTC
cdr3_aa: CAISEGLAGPPYNEQFF

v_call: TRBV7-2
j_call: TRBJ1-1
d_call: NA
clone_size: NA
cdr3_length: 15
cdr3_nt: TGTGCCAGCAGCTTAGCGGGGGGTGTAAACACTGAAGCTTTCTTT
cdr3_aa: CASSLAGGVNTEAFF

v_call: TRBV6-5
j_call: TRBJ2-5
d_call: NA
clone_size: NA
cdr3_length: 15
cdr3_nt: TGTGCCAGCAAGCGGGTGTCCCAGGCGGGGGAGACCCAGTACTTC
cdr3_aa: CASKRVSQAGETQYF